This entry is about one TCR beta chain. What it binds is not known. The ends were cut back, 5 bases at V and 2 bases at J, with 16 bases in the middle. CDR1 and CDR2 (germline): SGHAT, FQNNGV. This CDR3 is built from 15 residues. TCRdb analysed the 5' RACE reads with MiXCR anew, one entry per CDR3 protein. Here the sample spans some 8,400 distinct CDR3 sequences, roughly 29% being singletons. Purified naive CD4+ T cells were depleted of CD25+ Tregs. The study, taken as a whole, reports: Greatest tumor Treg TCR overlap was with tumor naive CD4+ cells.

The chain joins TRBV11-2 to TRBJ2-7; D may be TRBD2 (5 bases). This receptor was obtained from a female donor with breast cancer. Source material: naive CD4+ T cells sorted from a lymph node. Subset reported: naive CD4+ T cells, CD4+CD45RA+CD25-. The CDR3 region is CASSATSGIPYEQYF. CDR3 nucleotide sequence: TGTGCCAGCAGCGCAACGAGCGGAATCCCCTACGAGCAGTACTTC.